A single sample gave rise to the 32 T cell receptor beta chains below, sequenced in a study of cytomegalovirus exposure and HLA in healthy donors. Assay: immunoSEQ multiplex PCR; the TCRdb copy retains only in-frame clones and omits some. The table lists approximately 240,000 clones, around nine tenths of them singletons, with roughly 1% in the top ten. The sample was PBMCs. Receptors originate from a woman between 18 and 29 years old in good health and CMV-seronegative.

CDR3 coding DNA: TGTGCCAGCAGCCCCACATCCTGGGACAGCGAATACGAGCAGTACTTC. Its protein is CASSPTSWDSEYEQYF. The chain links TRBV7-6 to TRBJ2-7, with TRBD1 matching over 7 bases. Germline V gives CDR1 SGHVS, CDR2 FNYEAQ. Losses at the gene ends were 5 bases for V and 4 bases for J; bases not matched to a gene: 14. The CDR3 covers 16 residues. Full variable domain (remainder filled in from reference TRBV7-6 and TRBJ2-7): GAGVSQSPRYKVTKRGQDVALRCDPISGHVSLYWYRQALGQGPEFLTYFNYEAQQDKSGLPNDRFSAERPEGSISTLTIQRTEQRDSAMYRCASSPTSWDSEYEQYFGPGTRLTVT.

The chain has TRBV5-1 and TRBJ2-3; 11 bases line up with TRBD1. The CDR3 runs to 18 residues. Germline values: CDR1 SGHRS, CDR2 YFSETQ. Unmatched junction bases numbered 11, after V lost 0 bases and J lost 5 bases. CDR3 DNA: TGCGCCAGCAGCTTGGCCTTAGGACAGGGGGCGGTAGAAGATACGCAGTATTTT. Residues: CASSLALGQGAVEDTQYF.

V and J are TRBV7-8 and TRBJ2-5; D is undetermined. This CDR3 comprises 15 residues. In germline, CDR1 is SGHVS, CDR2 FQNEAQ. V dropped 2 bases and J dropped 5 bases, with 15 bases sitting between them. This chain's CDR3 is CASSLPGFSGETQYF. CDR3 nucleotides: TGTGCCAGCAGCTTACCAGGATTCAGTGGGGAGACCCAGTACTTC.

The V and J genes are TRBV6-1 and TRBJ2-2, with 7 bases lining up with TRBD2. The ends lost 0 bases at V and 6 bases at J; junction bases unmatched: 10. The V gene's germline CDR1 is MNHNS and CDR2 SASEGT. The CDR3 covers 17 residues. The CDR3 region is CASSEAGRGLRAGELFF. CDR3 DNA: TGTGCCAGCAGTGAAGCGGGGAGGGGATTACGCGCCGGGGAGCTGTTTTTT.

The V gene is TRBV4-2, the J gene TRBJ2-2, with unresolved D. The V gene lost 5 bases and the J gene lost 6 bases, with 19 bases spanning the gap. Germline lookup yields CDR1 LGHNA and CDR2 YNFKEQ. The CDR3 has 16 amino acids. CDR3 nucleotide sequence: TGTGCCAGCAGCTCAGAGCGCCAAGGAAACGCCGGGGAGCTGTTTTTT. Amino acid sequence: CASSSERQGNAGELFF.

The chain is built from TRBV6-1 and TRBJ2-7; D is undetermined. V lost 10 bases and J lost 4, with 11 bases in between. This CDR3 is built from 11 residues. The germline V gene has CDR1 MNHNS and CDR2 SASEGT. The CDR3 nucleotides are TGTGCCACACGTGGGCCGTACGAGCAGTACTTC. Protein product: CATRGPYEQYF.

The V gene is TRBV27, the J gene TRBJ2-7; 7 nucleotides match TRBD2. The germline CDR1 and CDR2 sequences are MNHEY and SMNVEV (reference sequence). The junction had 6 bases not matched to a gene; V was cut back by 2 bases and J by 5 bases. The CDR3 is 14 amino acids. The CDR3: CASSLAGDVHEQYF. CDR3 DNA: TGTGCCAGCAGTTTAGCGGGAGACGTACACGAGCAGTACTTC.

The V gene is TRBV5-4, the J gene TRBJ1-1; 9 nucleotides agree with TRBD1. V was clipped by 3 bases and J by 3 bases; unmatched bases: 9. There are 16 residues in the CDR3. Per the germline V gene, CDR1 is SGHNT and CDR2 is YYREEE (reference sequence). The CDR3 spells CASSSGLGQGHTEAFF. The CDR3 coding sequence is TGTGCCAGCAGCTCCGGCCTGGGACAGGGACACACTGAAGCTTTCTTT.

The rearrangement joins TRBV19 to TRBJ2-7; D possibly corresponds to TRBD1 (5 bases). This CDR3 region has 14 residues. Germline-derived CDR1 and CDR2 are LNHDA and SQIVND (reference sequence). Deletions cut 0 bases from V and 9 bases from J, with 15 bases between. The CDR3 region is CASSIDGDSWSQYF. In nucleotides, the CDR3 is TGTGCCAGTAGTATAGATGGCGACAGCTGGTCGCAGTACTTC.

The V call is TRBV6-6, the J call TRBJ2-7, with 8 nucleotides matching TRBD2. This CDR3 comprises 14 residues. The V and J ends lost 7 bases and 3 bases, in that order; junction bases with no gene match: 8. Germline values: CDR1 MNHNY, CDR2 SVGAGI (reference sequence). In DNA, the CDR3 is TGTGCCAGCACTGAACGGGAGGGAAGCTACGAGCAGTACTTC. Residues: CASTEREGSYEQYF.

DNA for the CDR3: TGTGCCAGCAGCCGGCGGAGAAGCCCCTACTACGAGCAGTACTTC. Amino acids: CASSRRRSPYYEQYF. The genes are TRBV5-6 and TRBJ2-7; D is unresolved. The CDR3 loop spans 15 amino acids. The germline V and J ends were trimmed by 4 bases and 3 bases, with 17 bases remaining between them. Germline loops: CDR1 SGHDT, CDR2 YYEEEE.

V and J are TRBV18 and TRBJ1-2, with 7 positions matching TRBD1. With V trimmed by 4 bases and J by 4 bases, 9 bases remained unmatched. CDR1 and CDR2 (germline): KGHSH, LQKENI. The CDR3 extends over 15 amino acids. In DNA, the CDR3 is TGTGCCAGCTCACTCCGGGACAGCAATTTCTATGGCTACACCTTC. Encoded protein: CASSLRDSNFYGYTF.

The J gene is TRBJ1-2, the V gene TRBV10-3, with D possibly matching TRBD1 (5 bases). Per the germline V gene, CDR1 is ENHRY and CDR2 is SYGVKD. This CDR3 comprises 18 residues. Trimming pared 4 bases from V and 4 bases from J, leaving 25 bases between. The CDR3 DNA reads as TGTGCCATCAGTGTCGACCAGGGCACCCGGCCCGAACCCTATGGCTACACCTTC. Protein sequence: CAISVDQGTRPEPYGYTF.

DNA for the CDR3: TGCGCCAGCAGCCAAGCTAGCGTGAGGGTAGGGACAGATACGCAGTATTTT. It translates to CASSQASVRVGTDTQYF. This chain uses TRBV4-1 with TRBJ2-3, with D maybe TRBD2 (6 bases). The CDR3 is made up of 17 amino acids. V shed 1 base and J shed 3 bases, with 17 bases lying between them. From germline, CDR1 is MGHRA and CDR2 YSYEKL.

Only a few counts were recorded for this clone. J is TRBJ2-4 and V is TRBV6-4, with 8 bases identical to TRBD2. Germline V lookup: CDR1 MRHNA, CDR2 SNTAGT. Trimming at V came to 3 bases and at J to 3 bases, leaving 1 base not matched to a gene. The CDR3 is made up of 14 amino acids. In DNA, the CDR3 is TGTGCCAGCAGTGAAGCGGGAGACAAAAACATTCAGTACTTC. This codes for CASSEAGDKNIQYF.

The V and J genes are TRBV30 and TRBJ2-2; 9 bases agree with TRBD2. Trimming removed 4 bases from V and 4 bases from J; junction bases left unmatched: 4. CDR3 length equals 14 residues. Germline lookup yields CDR1 GTSNPN and CDR2 SVGIG (reference sequence). The CDR3 spells CAWKRLAVTGELFF. The CDR3 DNA sequence: TGTGCCTGGAAAAGACTAGCGGTCACCGGGGAGCTGTTTTTT. The variable domain in full, with the rest retrieved from reference TRBV30 and TRBJ2-2, is SQTIHQWPATLVQPVGSPLSLECTVEGTSNPNLYWYRQAAGRGLQLLFYSVGIGQISSEVPQNLSASRPQDRQFILSSKKLLLSDSGFYLCAWKRLAVTGELFFGEGSRLTVL.

This clone was seen a single time. The gene calls are TRBV5-4 and TRBJ2-1, with 12 bases aligning to TRBD2. The V gene end was trimmed by 2 bases and the J gene end by 4 bases; junction bases not matched to a gene: 7. The CDR3 runs to 17 residues. Germline CDR1 is SGHNT and CDR2 is YYREEE (reference sequence). The chain's CDR3 is CASSLGLAGIIYNEQFF. DNA for the CDR3: TGTGCCAGCAGCTTAGGACTAGCGGGGATTATATACAATGAGCAGTTCTTC.

J is TRBJ1-6 and V is TRBV27; D unresolved. V lost 3 bases and J 4 bases, leaving 16 bases between the germline ends. CDR1 is MNHEY, CDR2 SMNVEV, per germline (reference sequence). The CDR3 has 17 amino acids. CDR3 coding DNA: TGTGCCAGCAGTTTCTACCGGGTGGCGGAATATAATTCACCCCTCCACTTT. This translates into CASSFYRVAEYNSPLHF.

J is TRBJ2-4 and V is TRBV5-5, with 10 bases that match TRBD1. V lost 1 base and J lost 10; bases outside the gene matches: 2. The V gene's germline CDR1 is SGHKS and CDR2 YYEKEE (reference sequence). The CDR3 loop spans 13 amino acids. The CDR3 DNA sequence: TGTGCCAGCAGCTTGCTGGGACAGGGGATTCAGTACTTC. It yields the protein CASSLLGQGIQYF.

This chain joins TRBV11-2 and TRBJ1-1; TRBD1 matches 7 bases. The junction had 4 bases not matched to a gene; V was cut back by 3 bases and J by 0 bases. Germline assignment: CDR1 SGHAT and CDR2 FQNNGV. This CDR3 spans 15 amino acids. CDR3 bases: TGTGCCAGCAGCTTCCCGGGACAGATGAACACTGAAGCTTTCTTT. Its translation: CASSFPGQMNTEAFF.

The V call is TRBV6-6, the J call TRBJ2-1, with D possibly TRBD2 on 6 matching bases. Trimming left V 0 bases short and J 8 bases short, with 17 bases between. The CDR3 is 16 amino acids. Germline V gene sequence: CDR1 MNHNY, CDR2 SVGAGI (reference sequence). Written as DNA, the CDR3 is TGTGCCAGCAGTTACTCACCTGTTGGGGGGTTCGATGAGCAGTTCTTC. Translating gives CASSYSPVGGFDEQFF.

CDR3 protein: CASSLSNEKLFF. The CDR3 DNA is TGTGCCAGCAGTTTATCGAATGAAAAACTGTTTTTT. The gene calls are TRBV28 and TRBJ1-4, with unresolved D. Germline CDR1 and CDR2: MDHEN and SYDVKM. Trimming stripped 1 base from V and 5 bases from J, with 2 bases between. This CDR3 has 12 residues. Combining the CDR3 with reference TRBV28 and TRBJ1-4 gives the whole variable domain DVKVTQSSRYLVKRTGEKVFLECVQDMDHENMFWYRQDPGLGLRLIYFSYDVKMKEKGDIPEGYSVSREKKERFSLILESASTNQTSMYLCASSLSNEKLFFGSGTQLSVL.

The chain uses TRBV11-2 and TRBJ2-7, with D possibly matching TRBD2 (6 bases). Germline CDR1 is SGHAT and CDR2 is FQNNGV. This CDR3 comprises 15 residues. V was pared by 5 bases and J by 5 bases, with 19 bases between. CDR3 amino acids: CASSRLVRAGHEQYF. The CDR3 nucleotides are TGTGCCAGCAGCCGACTAGTGCGGGCGGGGCACGAGCAGTACTTC.

CDR3 sequence (DNA): TGTGCCAGCAGTTTGACTAGCGGGGTCCAAGAGACCCAGTACTTC. This sequence encodes CASSLTSGVQETQYF. This chain joins TRBV6-5 and TRBJ2-5, with TRBD2 matching over 11 bases. This CDR3 contains 15 residues. Germline V gene data show CDR1 as MNHEY and CDR2 as SVGAGI. V gave up 4 bases and J gave up 1 base; unmatched junction bases: 2.

Of note for this clone: A junction boundary mismatches the germline segment, possibly from a read error. The chain has TRBV7-3 and TRBJ2-7; 14 nucleotides align to TRBD2. Germline loops: CDR1 SGHTA, CDR2 FQGTGA. CDR3 length: 16 residues. CDR3: CASSLTGLAGVGEQYF. The CDR3 nucleotides are TGTGCCAGCAGCCTAACGGGACTAGCGGGAGTTGGGGAGCAGTACTTC.

This rearrangement joins TRBV18 to TRBJ1-6, with 9 nucleotides matching TRBD1. Germline V gives CDR1 KGHSH, CDR2 LQKENI. The CDR3 contains 16 residues. J was trimmed by 7 bases and V by 2 bases; bases with no gene match: 6. The CDR3 reads CASSPSQGAWNSPLHF. DNA of the CDR3: TGTGCCAGCTCACCATCACAGGGGGCCTGGAATTCACCCCTCCACTTT. Complete variable domain (other parts from reference TRBV18 and TRBJ1-6): NAGVMQNPRHLVRRRGQEARLRCSPMKGHSHVYWYRQLPEEGLKFMVYLQKENIIDESGMPKERFSAEFPKEGPSILRIQQVVRGDSAAYFCASSPSQGAWNSPLHFGNGTRLTVT.

J is TRBJ2-5 and V is TRBV29-1, with a tentative D call TRBD2 (5 bases). CDR3 length: 8 residues. Germline V lookup: CDR1 SQVTM, CDR2 ANQGSEA. The V and J ends lost 7 bases and 9 bases respectively, with 6 bases between them. In nucleotides, the CDR3 is TGCAGCGCCGGGGCCCAGTACTTC. Protein sequence: CSAGAQYF.

This sequence joins TRBV11-1 and TRBJ2-1, with 8 bases that match TRBD2. Germline CDR1 SGHAT, CDR2 FQDESV (reference sequence). CDR3 length: 17 residues. Germline trimming cut 0 bases from V and 2 bases from J; bases unmatched to any gene: 6. The DNA of the CDR3 is TGTGCCAGCAGCTTAGCGAAAGCGGGAGTAACCTACAATGAGCAGTTCTTC. It encodes CASSLAKAGVTYNEQFF.

The chain uses TRBV29-1 and TRBJ2-1, with 7 bases that match TRBD1. CDR1 SQVTM and CDR2 ANQGSEA come from the germline V gene. This CDR3 comprises 16 residues. Trimming took 1 base from V and 1 from J; bases not matched to a gene: 7. CDR3 region: CSVEGLQGTSYNEQFF. The CDR3 DNA is TGCAGCGTTGAAGGTTTACAGGGGACGTCCTACAATGAGCAGTTCTTC.

This clone was detected a few times. The chain carries TRBV9 and TRBJ2-7, with a tentative D call TRBD1 (5 bases). Germline CDR1 and CDR2: SGDLS and YYNGEE. The V and J ends lost 0 bases and 3 bases respectively, with 13 bases between them. The CDR3 runs 15 residues. DNA of the CDR3: TGTGCCAGCAGCGTAGGAACAGGAGCTGACTACGAGCAGTACTTC. Translated: CASSVGTGADYEQYF.

Only one count was recorded for this clone. The chain uses TRBV18 and TRBJ1-1; a possible D gene is TRBD1 (6 bases). Germline V gene data show CDR1 as KGHSH and CDR2 as LQKENI. V lost 4 bases, J lost 4 bases, and 16 bases lay in between. The CDR3 has 15 amino acids. The CDR3 is CASSLQGGGTTEAFF. The CDR3 DNA follows: TGTGCCAGCTCACTACAGGGTGGGGGTACCACTGAAGCTTTCTTT. The variable domain in full, completed from reference TRBV18 and TRBJ1-1, reads NAGVMQNPRHLVRRRGQEARLRCSPMKGHSHVYWYRQLPEEGLKFMVYLQKENIIDESGMPKERFSAEFPKEGPSILRIQQVVRGDSAAYFCASSLQGGGTTEAFFGQGTRLTVV.

This chain uses TRBV7-9 with TRBJ1-1; D not resolved. The CDR3 length is 12 residues. Germline CDR1 reads SEHNR; CDR2 reads FQNEAQ (reference sequence). V dropped 2 bases and J dropped 7 bases, with 8 bases sitting between them. The DNA for the CDR3 is TGTGCCAGCAGCTTATCAGGTGGTGAAGCTTTCTTT. Amino acid sequence: CASSLSGGEAFF.